Described below is a single T cell receptor (beta chain) sequence and its context. Its specificity is unknown. These data are taken from a study of OX40 agonist ivuxolimab in advanced cancers. Study conclusions and caveats: Some of the nonresponding patients also showed low levels of normalized T-cell clonal expansion. CD8+ T cells (on average) carried more expanded clones than CD4+ T cells.

Only in-frame clones appear in the TCRdb table, and some are missing; sequencing was by immunoSEQ multiplex PCR. The sample lists about 54,000 clones; approximately 90% were seen once. The germline V gene has CDR1 SNHLY and CDR2 FYNNEI. The CDR3 length is 15 residues. V was trimmed by 4 bases and J by 4 bases, leaving 16 bases between them. Patients were excluded for autoimmune disease history or systemic immunosuppression. The chain joins TRBV2 to TRBJ1-2; tentative D call: TRBD1 (5 bases). The sequencing used CD4+ or CD8+ T cells sorted from blood, collected in a trial of the OX40 agonist ivuxolimab. The receptor comes from an adult with an advanced solid tumor such as melanoma, head and neck, liver or kidney cancer. CDR3 DNA: TGTGCCAGCAGTGCCCGAGGCAGGGCGGCCTATGGCTACACCTTC. Translation gives CASSARGRAAYGYTF.